The rows below give T cell receptor beta chains drawn from one sample of a study of human T cells and chemical hapten exposure. TCRdb fed the RACE reads into MiXCR, producing one record per CDR3 protein. The data hold about 55,000 distinct CDR3 sequences, with about 10% observed a single time. The sample in question was whole blood, obtained in connection with sensitization to the hapten diphenylcyclopropenone (DPC). These receptor sequences come from a woman in her fifties or sixties with alopecia areata. Some clones in this sample may be carry-over from other donors' samples. Each CDR3 is given with its conserved first and last residue. A D gene is named only where the DNA matches it firmly. Some rows mark clone size as missing; the rest say once, few, many or name a class of expanded clone.

j_call: TRBJ1-5
clone_size: few
d_call: .
v_call: TRBV11-2
cdr3_aa: CASSLGAGDQPQHF
cdr3_nt: TGTGCCAGCAGCTTAGGGGCAGGAGATCAGCCCCAGCATTTT

j_call: TRBJ1-2
clone_size: few
d_call: .
v_call: TRBV7-9
cdr3_aa: CASSGSLINYGYTF
cdr3_nt: TGTGCCAGCAGCGGCAGTTTAATTAACTATGGCTACACCTTC

j_call: TRBJ1-2
clone_size: .
d_call: .
v_call: TRBV12-3/TRBV12-4
cdr3_aa: CASTTRRVAGYGYTF
cdr3_nt: TGTGCCAGCACCACCCGTCGGGTCGCGGGGTATGGCTACACCTTC

j_call: TRBJ2-3
clone_size: few
d_call: .
v_call: TRBV2
cdr3_aa: CASSEAFSTDTQYF
cdr3_nt: TGTGCCAGCAGTGAAGCATTTAGCACAGATACGCAGTATTTT

j_call: TRBJ1-6
clone_size: few
d_call: .
v_call: TRBV5-1
cdr3_aa: CASSLQGENSPLHF
cdr3_nt: TGCGCCAGCAGCCTACAGGGTGAGAATTCACCCCTCCACTTT

j_call: TRBJ1-3
clone_size: many
d_call: .
v_call: TRBV6-2/TRBV6-3
cdr3_aa: CASTPAGGAAIYF
cdr3_nt: TGTGCCAGCACTCCGGCGGGGGGCGCCGCCATATATTTT

j_call: TRBJ1-2
clone_size: many
d_call: .
v_call: TRBV25-1
cdr3_aa: CASSDADTYGYTF
cdr3_nt: TGTGCCAGCAGTGATGCGGACACCTATGGCTACACCTTC

j_call: TRBJ2-1
clone_size: few
d_call: .
v_call: TRBV5-1
cdr3_aa: CASSLGTSYNEQFF
cdr3_nt: TGCGCCAGCAGCTTGGGGACAAGCTACAATGAGCAGTTCTTC

j_call: TRBJ2-3
clone_size: few
d_call: .
v_call: TRBV5-1
cdr3_aa: CASSLTTSTDTQYF
cdr3_nt: TGCGCCAGCAGCTTGACTACTAGCACAGATACGCAGTATTTT

j_call: TRBJ1-4
clone_size: many
d_call: .
v_call: TRBV20-1
cdr3_aa: CSAPLGGAGEKLFF
cdr3_nt: TGCAGTGCACCTCTGGGGGGCGCGGGGGAAAAACTGTTTTTT

j_call: TRBJ1-1
clone_size: many
d_call: .
v_call: TRBV29-1
cdr3_aa: CSVPSRLEGMNTEAFF
cdr3_nt: TGCAGCGTCCCTAGCCGACTGGAAGGAATGAACACTGAAGCTTTCTTT

j_call: TRBJ1-5
clone_size: .
d_call: .
v_call: TRBV12-3/TRBV12-4
cdr3_aa: CASSLAENQPQHF
cdr3_nt: TGTGCCAGCAGTTTAGCGGAGAATCAGCCCCAGCATTTT

j_call: TRBJ2-5
clone_size: few
d_call: TRBD2
v_call: TRBV5-1
cdr3_aa: CASSSGLGETQYF
cdr3_nt: TGCGCCAGCAGCTCGGGACTAGGGGAGACCCAGTACTTC

j_call: TRBJ2-3
clone_size: few
d_call: TRBD2
v_call: TRBV7-9
cdr3_aa: CASSEQGLAGTDTQYF
cdr3_nt: TGTGCCAGCAGCGAGCAAGGACTAGCGGGTACAGATACGCAGTATTTT

j_call: TRBJ1-1
clone_size: few
d_call: .
v_call: TRBV7-2
cdr3_aa: CASSSSGTENTEAFF
cdr3_nt: TGTGCCAGCAGTTCGTCCGGGACTGAGAACACTGAAGCTTTCTTT

j_call: TRBJ1-1
clone_size: many
d_call: .
v_call: TRBV6-1
cdr3_aa: CASLRQRNTEAFF
cdr3_nt: TGTGCCAGTCTTAGACAAAGGAACACTGAAGCTTTCTTT

j_call: TRBJ2-7
clone_size: many
d_call: TRBD2
v_call: TRBV5-1
cdr3_aa: CASSLGGTSNYEQYF
cdr3_nt: TGCGCCAGCAGCTTGGGGGGGACTAGCAACTACGAGCAGTACTTC

j_call: TRBJ1-1
clone_size: few
d_call: .
v_call: TRBV28
cdr3_aa: CASHSQMNTEAFF
cdr3_nt: TGTGCCAGCCACTCCCAGATGAACACTGAAGCTTTCTTT

j_call: TRBJ2-3
clone_size: .
d_call: .
v_call: TRBV6-1
cdr3_aa: CASSHRVEGTDTQYF
cdr3_nt: TGTGCCAGCAGTCACAGGGTAGAAGGCACAGATACGCAGTATTTT

j_call: TRBJ1-5
clone_size: .
d_call: TRBD1
v_call: TRBV6-2/TRBV6-3
cdr3_aa: CASSSPTGRTGQPQHF
cdr3_nt: TGTGCCAGCAGTTCCCCGACAGGGCGAACAGGTCAGCCCCAGCATTTT

j_call: TRBJ2-7
clone_size: .
d_call: TRBD1
v_call: TRBV2
cdr3_aa: CASSENGGQGRQYF
cdr3_nt: TGTGCCAGCAGTGAAAATGGCGGACAGGGCCGGCAGTACTTC

j_call: TRBJ1-2
clone_size: .
d_call: TRBD1
v_call: TRBV29-1
cdr3_aa: CSVTTGSLGGYTF
cdr3_nt: TGCAGCGTGACGACAGGGAGTCTAGGTGGCTACACCTTC